A single sample gave rise to the 2 T cell receptor beta chains below, sequenced in a study of CD8+ T cells in alopecia areata. Extracted RNA was reverse transcribed into cDNA, the sequencing template. TCRdb keeps only in-frame clones here, not all; method: immunoSEQ multiplex PCR. This table has 90,000 to 150,000 clones, 53% appearing once. Treatment here: oral pan-JAK inhibitor, 5-10 mg twice daily. Sequenced here: CD4+ T cells sorted from blood, sampled at week 4, from a patient treated with tofacitinib. The receptors were gathered from a human donor with alopecia areata.

The CDR3 loop reads CATPRGNEAGRNYGYTF. The CDR3 DNA is TGTGCCACCCCTCGGGGGAATGAAGCCGGTAGAAACTATGGCTACACCTTC. This chain joins TRBV7-2 and TRBJ1-2; the D gene is possibly TRBD1 (5 bases). This CDR3 comprises 17 residues. Germline CDR1 SGHTA, CDR2 FQGNSA. V dropped 10 bases and J dropped 2 bases, with 26 bases sitting between them. The full variable domain, its missing parts supplied by reference TRBV7-2 and TRBJ1-2, is GAGVSQSPSNKVTEKGKDVELRCDPISGHTALYWYRQSLGQGLEFLIYFQGNSAPDKSGLPSDRFSAERTGGSVSTLTIQRTQQEDSAVYLCATPRGNEAGRNYGYTFGSGTRLTVV.

This clone was seen a few times. The J gene is TRBJ2-7, the V gene TRBV7-9, with TRBD2 as a possible D gene (7 bases). The germline CDR1 and CDR2 sequences are SEHNR and FQNEAQ (reference sequence). The germline V and J ends were trimmed by 1 base and 1 base, with 11 bases remaining between them. The CDR3 is 15 amino acids. The CDR3 spells CASSLVRGASYEQYF. In DNA form, the CDR3 reads TGTGCCAGCAGCTTAGTACGGGGGGCTTCCTACGAGCAGTACTTC. Filled out from reference TRBV7-9 and TRBJ2-7, the complete variable domain reads DTGVSQNPRHKITKRGQNVTFRCDPISEHNRLYWYRQTLGQGPEFLTYFQNEAQLEKSRLLSDRFSAERPKGSFSTLEIQRTEQGDSAMYLCASSLVRGASYEQYFGPGTRLTVT.